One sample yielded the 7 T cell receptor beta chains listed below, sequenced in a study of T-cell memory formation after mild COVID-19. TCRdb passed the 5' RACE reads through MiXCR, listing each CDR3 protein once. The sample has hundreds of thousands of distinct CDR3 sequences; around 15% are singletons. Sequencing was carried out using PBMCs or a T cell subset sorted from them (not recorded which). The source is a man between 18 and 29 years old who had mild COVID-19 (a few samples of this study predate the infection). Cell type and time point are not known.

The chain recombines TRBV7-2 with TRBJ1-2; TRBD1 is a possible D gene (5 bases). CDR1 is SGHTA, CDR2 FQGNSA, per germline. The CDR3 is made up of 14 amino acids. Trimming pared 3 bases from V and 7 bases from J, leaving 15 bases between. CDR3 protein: CASSFSTGEGGYTF. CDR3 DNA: TGTGCCAGCAGCTTCTCCACGGGGGAGGGTGGCTACACCTTC.

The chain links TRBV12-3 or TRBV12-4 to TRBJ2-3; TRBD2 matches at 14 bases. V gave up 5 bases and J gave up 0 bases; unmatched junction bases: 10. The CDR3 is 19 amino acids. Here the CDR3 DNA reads TGTGCCAGCAGTGGGCCGGGACTAGCGGGGGAAGCTAGCACAGATACGCAGTATTTT. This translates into CASSGPGLAGEASTDTQYF.

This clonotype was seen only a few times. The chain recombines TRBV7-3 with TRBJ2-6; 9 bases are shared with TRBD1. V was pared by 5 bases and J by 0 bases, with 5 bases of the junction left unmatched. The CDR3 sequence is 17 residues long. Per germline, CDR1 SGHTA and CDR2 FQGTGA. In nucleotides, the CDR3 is TGTGCCAGCAGCCCCAGGACAGGGGACTCTGGGGCCAACGTCCTGACTTTC. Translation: CASSPRTGDSGANVLTF.

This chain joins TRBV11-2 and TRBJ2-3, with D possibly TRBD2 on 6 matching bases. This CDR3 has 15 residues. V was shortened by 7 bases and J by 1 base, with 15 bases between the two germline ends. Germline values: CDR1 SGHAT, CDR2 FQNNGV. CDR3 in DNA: TGTGCCAGCACCCCAATGGGCGGGGGCACAGATACGCAGTATTTT. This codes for CASTPMGGGTDTQYF.

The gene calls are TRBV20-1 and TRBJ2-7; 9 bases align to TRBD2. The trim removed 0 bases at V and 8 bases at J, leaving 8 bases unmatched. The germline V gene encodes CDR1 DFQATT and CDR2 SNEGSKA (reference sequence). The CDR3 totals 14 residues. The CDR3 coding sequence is TGCAGTGCTAGAGATCTAGCTAGCGGGAAAAAGCAGTACTTC. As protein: CSARDLASGKKQYF.

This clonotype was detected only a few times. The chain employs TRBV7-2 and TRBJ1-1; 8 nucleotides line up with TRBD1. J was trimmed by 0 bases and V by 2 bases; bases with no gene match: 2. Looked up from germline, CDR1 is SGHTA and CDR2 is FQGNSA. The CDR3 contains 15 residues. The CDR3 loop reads CASSLQGAMNTEAFF. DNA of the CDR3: TGTGCCAGCAGCTTACAGGGGGCCATGAACACTGAAGCTTTCTTT.

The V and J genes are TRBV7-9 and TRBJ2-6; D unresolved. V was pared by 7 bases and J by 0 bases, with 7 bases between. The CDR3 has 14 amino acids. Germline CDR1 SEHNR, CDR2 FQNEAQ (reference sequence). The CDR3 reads CASIQSSGANVLTF. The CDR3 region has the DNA TGTGCCAGCATCCAGAGCTCTGGGGCCAACGTCCTGACTTTC.